The 20 T cell receptor beta chains in this list originate from one sample, sequenced in a study of CD8+ T cells in alopecia areata. Sequencing used cDNA as its template, made by extracting RNA and reverse transcribing it. TCRdb keeps only in-frame clones here, not all; method: immunoSEQ multiplex PCR. The table lists 110,000 or so clones, around three fifths of them singletons. Indicated treatment: oral pan-JAK inhibitor, 5-10 mg twice daily. Sequenced here: CD4+ T cells sorted from blood, sampled at week 24, from a patient treated with tofacitinib. Receptors were obtained from a human donor with alopecia areata.

V gene TRBV19 combines with J gene TRBJ2-2; TRBD2 is a possible D gene (6 bases). The V gene lost 4 bases and the J gene lost 4 bases, with 19 bases spanning the gap. CDR3 length equals 17 residues. Germline lookup yields CDR1 LNHDA and CDR2 SQIVND (reference sequence). The CDR3 nucleotides are TGTGCCAGTAGTACCCGGGGGATGGGGCAGGGCACCGGGGAGCTGTTTTTT. Protein product: CASSTRGMGQGTGELFF.

The chain combines TRBV29-1 with TRBJ1-2; D not resolved. The CDR3 has 10 residues. Germline V lookup: CDR1 SQVTM, CDR2 ANQGSEA. Trimming pared 3 bases from V and 8 bases from J, leaving 7 bases between. The CDR3 loop reads CSVDTRGYTF. In DNA, the CDR3 is TGCAGCGTTGACACACGCGGCTACACCTTC.

This chain uses TRBV10-3 with TRBJ2-2; unclear D gene. CDR1 is ENHRY, CDR2 SYGVKD, per germline. This CDR3 region has 15 residues. Trimming shortened V by 0 bases and J by 2 bases, and 7 bases separated the two germline ends. The CDR3 is CAISESNHNTGELFF. Here the CDR3 DNA reads TGTGCCATCAGTGAGTCGAATCATAACACCGGGGAGCTGTTTTTT.

About this clone itself: This same CDR3 is encoded by further DNA sequences in the sample. The rearrangement uses TRBV7-2 and TRBJ2-2; D unresolved. CDR1 SGHTA and CDR2 FQGNSA come from the germline V gene. This CDR3 spans 12 amino acids. V lost 4 bases and J 0 bases, leaving 0 bases between the germline ends. Here the CDR3 reads CASSSNTGELFF. The CDR3 DNA follows: TGTGCCAGCAGCTCGAACACCGGGGAGCTGTTTTTT.

This clone was seen only a few times. The chain links TRBV7-6 to TRBJ1-5; TRBD1 might be the D (6 bases). Germline assignment: CDR1 SGHVS and CDR2 FNYEAQ. The V gene lost 0 bases and the J gene lost 7 bases, with 16 bases spanning the gap. CDR3 length: 16 residues. The CDR3 nucleotides are TGTGCCAGCAGCTTAGCGGCTTCAGGGGTCAGCCAGCCCCAGCATTTT. It translates to CASSLAASGVSQPQHF. Combining the CDR3 with reference TRBV7-6 and TRBJ1-5 gives the whole variable domain GAGVSQSPRYKVTKRGQDVALRCDPISGHVSLYWYRQALGQGPEFLTYFNYEAQQDKSGLPNDRFSAERPEGSISTLTIQRTEQRDSAMYRCASSLAASGVSQPQHFGDGTRLSIL.

This chain joins TRBV6-6 and TRBJ2-2, with D possibly being TRBD2 (5 bases). Germline-derived CDR1 and CDR2 are MNHNY and SVGAGI (reference sequence). Trimming took off 0 bases at V and 4 bases at J, with 9 bases between the two ends. The CDR3 is made up of 15 amino acids. CDR3 DNA sequence: TGTGCCAGCAGTTACTCCTCCAGCGGCACCGGGGAGCTGTTTTTT. This encodes CASSYSSSGTGELFF.

J is TRBJ2-7 and V is TRBV7-9, with D hard to call. Germline V lookup: CDR1 SEHNR, CDR2 FQNEAQ (reference sequence). The CDR3 consists of 13 residues. V lost 5 bases, J lost 0 bases, and 8 bases lay in between. The CDR3 here is CASSRVSSYEQYF. The CDR3 bases are TGTGCCAGCAGCCGAGTCAGCTCCTACGAGCAGTACTTC. The whole variable domain, filled in from reference TRBV7-9 and TRBJ2-7, reads DTGVSQNPRHKITKRGQNVTFRCDPISEHNRLYWYRQTLGQGPEFLTYFQNEAQLEKSRLLSDRFSAERPKGSFSTLEIQRTEQGDSAMYLCASSRVSSYEQYFGPGTRLTVT.

The chain joins TRBV5-1 to TRBJ2-1; 10 nucleotides line up with TRBD1. The germline gives CDR1 SGHRS, CDR2 YFSETQ. The CDR3 consists of 16 residues. J gave up 7 bases and V 4 bases, and 11 bases lay outside the gene matches. The CDR3 is CASSPVPGTGENEQFF. Written as DNA, the CDR3 is TGCGCCAGCAGCCCCGTACCCGGGACAGGGGAAAATGAGCAGTTCTTC.

This clone appeared a few times. The chain couples TRBV11-3 to TRBJ2-1; possible D gene TRBD2, 5 bases. CDR3 length equals 14 residues. Trimming removed 5 bases at V and 7 bases at J, with 15 bases between. CDR1 is SGHNT, CDR2 YENEEA, per germline. The CDR3 is CASSPGRGWNEQFF. CDR3 sequence (DNA): TGTGCCAGCAGCCCGGGTCGAGGGTGGAATGAGCAGTTCTTC.

This clone occurred a few times. The CDR3 coding sequence is TGTGCCAGCAGCTTCGGGCGGGGGGACGAGCAGTACTTC. Translating it yields CASSFGRGDEQYF. V gene TRBV7-6 combines with J gene TRBJ2-7; TRBD2 matches 8 bases. The CDR3 has 13 residues. V lost 3 bases, J lost 5 bases, and 3 bases stayed unmatched. Germline V gene lookup returns CDR1 SGHVS and CDR2 FNYEAQ.

The chain has TRBV9 and TRBJ1-3; 7 bases are shared with TRBD1. Germline values: CDR1 SGDLS, CDR2 YYNGEE. J was trimmed by 2 bases and V by 2 bases; bases with no gene match: 1. CDR3 length: 14 residues. The CDR3 spells CASSVQGAGNTIYF. In DNA, the CDR3 is TGTGCCAGCAGCGTGCAGGGGGCTGGAAACACCATATATTTT.

The CDR3 is CASSDSGGAGTQYF. DNA of the CDR3: TGTGCCAGCAGTGATAGCGGGGGGGCCGGGACCCAGTACTTC. V and J are TRBV2 and TRBJ2-5, with 11 bases lining up with TRBD2. The germline V gene has CDR1 SNHLY and CDR2 FYNNEI. This CDR3 is 14 amino acids long. The V segment lost 3 bases and the J segment 7 bases; nucleotides outside the gene matches: 4.

In its sample, this clone was seen once. The chain joins TRBV2 to TRBJ2-6; D unclear. The V and J ends lost 6 bases and 3 bases respectively, with 12 bases between them. The germline CDR1 and CDR2 sequences are SNHLY and FYNNEI. CDR3 length: 15 residues. DNA for the CDR3: TGTGCCAGCAGCCCCATTTCGGGTGGGGCCAACGTCCTGACTTTC. Its translation: CASSPISGGANVLTF.

This clone is a singleton in its sample. V and J are TRBV30 and TRBJ1-5; 8 bases match TRBD1. Germline V gene sequence: CDR1 GTSNPN, CDR2 SVGIG (reference sequence). The CDR3 sequence is 13 residues long. The trim removed 5 bases at V and 7 bases at J, leaving 7 bases unmatched. This CDR3 reads CAWGQGTKQPQHF. The DNA of the CDR3 is TGTGCCTGGGGACAGGGAACGAAGCAGCCCCAGCATTTT.

This clone was detected a few times. The gene calls are TRBV29-1 and TRBJ1-1, with TRBD1 matching over 7 bases. Unmatched junction bases numbered 2, after V lost 4 bases and J lost 0 bases. CDR1 SQVTM and CDR2 ANQGSEA come from the germline V gene. This CDR3 region has 13 residues. This CDR3 is CSVADRLNTEAFF. CDR3 nucleotides: TGCAGCGTTGCGGACAGGTTGAACACTGAAGCTTTCTTT.

The chain recombines TRBV15 with TRBJ2-7; 16 positions agree with TRBD2. Germline CDR1 reads LNHNV; CDR2 reads YYDKDF (reference sequence). The CDR3 sequence is 15 residues long. V trimming: 4 bases; J trimming: 4 bases; junction bases outside the gene matches: 1. The CDR3: CATSKGLAGGYEQYF. CDR3 nucleotide sequence: TGTGCCACCAGCAAGGGACTAGCGGGGGGGTACGAGCAGTACTTC.

In its sample, this clone was seen a few times. The rearrangement uses TRBV9 and TRBJ2-1; 13 bases are shared with TRBD2. The CDR3 extends over 15 amino acids. The V gene's germline CDR1 is SGDLS and CDR2 YYNGEE. V was pared by 4 bases and J by 8 bases, with 6 bases of the junction left unmatched. CDR3 region: CASSLRTSGGYEQFF. The CDR3 DNA is TGTGCCAGCAGCCTTCGGACTAGCGGGGGCTATGAGCAGTTCTTC.

The chain combines TRBV7-8 with TRBJ2-6; D is undetermined. Germline CDR1 is SGHVS and CDR2 is FQNEAQ. Trimming left V 5 bases short and J 0 bases short, with 11 bases between. There are 16 residues in the CDR3. This chain's CDR3 is CASSAIQSSGANVLTF. CDR3 nucleotide sequence: TGTGCCAGCAGCGCGATACAGAGCTCTGGGGCCAACGTCCTGACTTTC.

This clone was recorded a few times. V usage is TRBV30 and J usage is TRBJ2-3; 7 bases are a match to TRBD1. The J segment lost 0 bases and the V segment lost 1 base, leaving 4 bases of the junction unmatched. Germline assignment: CDR1 GTSNPN and CDR2 SVGIG (reference sequence). The CDR3 contains 15 residues. The DNA for the CDR3 is TGTGCCTGGAGTGCGGGACAGACTAGCACAGATACGCAGTATTTT. It specifies CAWSAGQTSTDTQYF.

The V gene is TRBV4-2, the J gene TRBJ2-7; possibly TRBD1 for D (5 bases). Per the germline V gene, CDR1 is LGHNA and CDR2 is YNFKEQ. This CDR3 has 14 amino acids. Trimming removed 1 base at V and 3 bases at J, with 10 bases between. CDR3 in DNA: TGTGCCAGCAGCCAAGGAGCAGGGATCTACGAGCAGTACTTC. Its translation is CASSQGAGIYEQYF.